This TCR beta chain was found in a study of shared clonotypes between healthy human individuals (dated by TCRdb to 2019 to 2021). Looking at the study overall: The cohort comprised two women and a few men aged 18 to 49 years. Blood TCR repertoires of roughly 5 healthy adults were deeply sequenced to estimate repertoire size and the extent of clonotype sharing between individuals. Per donor, three plates each were used for CD4 naive and CD4 memory, two for CD8 naive, and one for CD8 memory. To increase sequencing depth and limit assay-specific biases, TCR repertoire library preparation and sequencing were carried out by different laboratories using diverse techniques. Per donor, leukapheresis produced somewhere between about 0.85 and 9.5 billion PBMCs.

The donors were healthy, HIV-negative adults who had no recently reported acute infections or vaccinations. Every donor was a Caucasian adult living in Nashville, Tennessee, USA. CD4+ T cells were enriched by magnetic negative selection; naive cells were then positively selected on CD45RA, and the negative fraction formed the memory subset. Blood was obtained by leukapheresis, after which PBMCs were separated by Ficoll-Histopaque density gradient centrifugation and cryopreserved in liquid nitrogen vapor phase. Analytical flow cytometry was used to check the purity and quantity of each magnetically sorted T cell population. Each sorted fraction had its genomic DNA isolated and then quantified by UV absorbance on a Nanodrop 2000c. About this clone: Its antigen specificity is not known. One base away there is no much larger clone; base qualities are not given.

Using the deep immunoSEQ assay, multiplex PCR amplified TCR CDR3 regions from genomic DNA. Extracted genomic DNA from each cell subset was distributed evenly across all wells of several immunoSEQ 96-well plates, and each plate was treated as a replicate. For sorted subsets, 150 to 200 ng genomic DNA, equal to about 30,000 T cell genomes, was loaded into each replicate PCR. The purified libraries were quantified using a Qubit 3.0 fluorometer, sized with a Bioanalyzer 2100, and then quantified again using the KAPA Library Quantification kit. Each immunoSEQ 96-well plate was sequenced on its own single-read 150-cycle Illumina NextSeq 550 flow cell. The study's own analysis went as follows. The immunoSEQ output contained only junctional sequences without quality scores, so filtering could not match that applied to full-length reads. To assign V/J genes and CDR3, sequences were annotated against IMGT germline references using PyIR, a Python wrapper for IgBLAST v1.9. Reads with weak V/J assignments (E-value above 1e-6), missing CDR3, stop codons, out-of-frame junctions, or ambiguous translated residues were removed. V3J clonotypes were defined as sequences sharing an identical inferred V gene, J gene, and CDR3 amino acid sequence. Percentage overlap between repertoires was calculated by dividing the number of shared unique clonotypes by the size of the smaller repertoire. Repertoire richness was assessed with RTK rarefaction, the Chao1 estimator, and Recon v2.1 estimates of unobserved clonotypes. OLGA was used to compute generation probabilities for all TCRbeta clonotypes that the gDNA method yielded from a few donors. TCRdb took this table from immuneACCESS and kept in-frame rearrangements with V and J called. Such tables lack part of the clones; where checked against another copy, unresolved V genes explain under half of the gap, and the rest is unexplained. That table is the source of V, J and clone size, and D and trimming were worked out from the DNA. Across this sample there are under 1,100,000 clones, with 78% seen only once. Roughly 0.65% of the sample comes from the top ten.

General conclusions and limits of the study: Because the study included a small number of donors, the genetic and exposure-history diversity represented was limited. Approximately 5% of naive CD4, around 4% of naive CD8, approximately 2% of memory CD4, and 0.35% to 0.5% of memory CD8 clonotypes were shared across several donors. Estimated clonotype richness was generally larger for naive than for memory subsets. Pairwise subsampling led to the expectation that sequencing depth would affect the degree of clonotype sharing among donors. Only blood was sampled, and tissue TCR repertoires likely differ from those in blood. Higher generation probabilities were observed for clonotypes shared by all four sorted-subset donors than for non-shared clonotypes. Rarefaction of sorted-subset datasets indicated incomplete sequencing despite the large sequencing depth.

The clonotype comes from a man younger than 35 in good health. Some clones in this sample may be carry-over from other donors' samples. Sequences were obtained from memory CD4+ T cells from PBMCs. This specimen's cell subset or site label, interpreted: CD45RA-negative fraction.

The CDR3 in this case is CASSLVFGGPDTQYF. The base sequence is TGTGCCAGCAGCTTAGTCTTCGGGGGCCCAGATACGCAGTATTTT. The chain was built from TRBV7-9 and TRBJ2-3; the D call could be TRBD1 or TRBD2, with each sharing 6 bases. The CDR3 has 15 amino acids, counting the end cysteine and phenylalanine. Kept here is only the CDR3 DNA, which spans 45 bases and is read in frame from base 1. CDR1 and CDR2 (SEHNR, FQNEAQ) derive from the germline V gene (reference sequence). Relative to germline, V is 1 base shorter and J is 4 bases shorter, with 12 bases between their ends.